This T cell receptor (beta chain) was documented in a study of OX40 agonist ivuxolimab in advanced cancers. Study-wide background: People in dose escalation had one of these cancers: hepatocellular carcinoma, melanoma, renal cell or head and neck cancer. Whole-study results and caveats: Clonal expansion from baseline to week 6 occurred in both CD4+ and CD8+ T cells. Among the lowest peripheral clonal expansion occurred in 0.1-3.0 mg/kg partial responders.

No patient had autoimmune disease or received systemic immunosuppression. Assay used: immunoSEQ multiplex PCR; TCRdb lists only in-frame clones, some missing. The top ten clones hold 0.5% to 0.65% of a sample with about 100,000 clones, around 93% of them seen once. The V gene lost 5 bases and the J gene lost 4 bases, with 15 bases spanning the gap. The germline V gene has CDR1 SGHRS and CDR2 YFSETQ. The CDR3 runs 15 residues. For this clone: Its antigen is as yet unknown.

The material was CD4+ or CD8+ T cells sorted from blood, obtained in a trial of the OX40 agonist ivuxolimab. The TCR sequence derives from an adult with an advanced solid tumor such as melanoma, head and neck, liver or kidney cancer. The chain links TRBV5-1 to TRBJ1-4; unclear D gene. DNA of the CDR3: TGCGCCAGCAGACCCGCTTTCGGGTATAATGAAAAACTGTTTTTT. Its protein is CASRPAFGYNEKLFF.